The present TCR beta chain was sequenced within a study of identifying expanded T cells in peripheral blood (dated by TCRdb to about 2019). Some background on the complete study: Four technical replicates, made by sequencing separate aliquots from the same pool of genomic DNA, were compared pairwise.

No immune events such as infections were documented for the healthy donors during the collection period. Time-dependent variance in a beta-binomial model of T-cell clone differential abundance was calibrated using healthy-donor blood repertoires as a training cohort. The training cohort included approximately 10 healthy donors, of whom 3 were female and 7 were male. Donor ages ranged from 29 to 64 years, with an average of about 44 years. Whole blood was collected from each healthy donor at three time points spaced 2 to 3 weeks apart and obtained from a commercial supplier. For immunosequencing, genomic DNA was extracted from whole blood that had not been sorted. Notes on this clone: No cognate antigen has been identified for it. Per-nucleotide qualities are absent, and no much larger clonotype sits a single base away.

From a lookup of the germline V gene, CDR1 and CDR2 are MDHEN and SYDVKM. The CDR3 starts with the cysteine, ends with the phenylalanine, and has 13 residues. CDR3 DNA is the only sequence kept; it has 39 bases, read in frame from the first base. V lost 2 bases and J lost 3 bases; the stretch between them is 7 bases long. What the authors observed across the whole study: Around 1.3 differentially abundant clones were flagged by the binomial model between technical replicates, whereas about 17 and 20 were flagged over approximately two weeks and four weeks, respectively. In all healthy donors, the variance in clone template counts between samples taken about 14 days apart rose significantly as total template count increased. The authors expected that biological variance in healthy repertoires might rise further over much longer intervals, such as months to years. Both the number of clones called differentially abundant and the false-positive rate were significantly reduced by the beta-binomial model across all healthy-donor time intervals.

TCRbeta CDR3 regions were profiled with the immunoSEQ Assay using bias-controlled multiplex PCR amplification of genomic DNA. In the source study's methods: The absolute abundance of each unique TCRbeta CDR3 region was quantified after sequences were collapsed and filtered. Differential abundance was assessed using a binomial (Fisher-equivalent) model and a beta-binomial model in which time-dependent variance fitted from healthy donors was added. Any clone with fewer than 5 combined templates was excluded, and a clone was called differentially abundant if its Benjamini-Hochberg FDR was below 0.01. The form v = (b*log(k)+a)^2 was used to model beta-binomial variance as a function of total template count across the two samples. Held by TCRdb, this immuneACCESS table contains in-frame sequences only and omits some clones. Under half of the omission traces to an unresolved V gene where checked; the cause of the rest is unknown. The V and J calls and clone size come from that table; D and trimming were worked out from the DNA. This sample holds more than 90,000 clones; around 90% were observed only once. About 18% of the sample is in the top ten clones.

The specimen was blood. This clonotype was sampled from a person aged 18 to 75 in good health. The rearrangement joined TRBV28 to TRBJ1-1; the D region possibly corresponds to TRBD1 (5 bases align). The CDR3 protein: CASSLTGYTEAFF. The DNA sequence is as follows: TGTGCCAGCAGTTTAACAGGTTACACTGAAGCTTTCTTT.